This T cell receptor beta chain appears in the sequencing data of a study of sequential checkpoint blockade in melanoma. Background on the study: Arm A got nivolumab then ipilimumab; arm B the reverse, 1:1. Both treatment sequences were followed by maintenance nivolumab.

The protocol was immunoSEQ multiplex PCR, while the TCRdb copy is restricted to in-frame clones and leaves out a portion. The table records about 27,000 clones, 70% to 80% of them present only once. This clone was counted once. Treatment noted: randomized to nivolumab then ipilimumab (arm A) or the reverse (arm B). Patients had received no earlier DNA-damaging chemotherapy. Sorted cells were live CD3+CD8+, lacking CD19 and CD56, from PBMCs. Sequencing used CD8+ T cells sorted from blood (inferred from file names), obtained from a patient given nivolumab and ipilimumab in sequence. The sequence was obtained from a human donor with melanoma.

This chain's CDR3 is CASSLASGELFF. DNA for the CDR3: TGTGCCAGCAGCTTAGCCTCCGGGGAGCTGTTTTTT. J is TRBJ2-2 and V is TRBV7-9; D remains ambiguous. The CDR3 contains 12 residues. Germline loops: CDR1 SEHNR, CDR2 FQNEAQ (reference sequence). V was pared by 0 bases and J by 6 bases, with 2 bases between.